The present T cell receptor (beta chain) was sequenced within a study of cytomegalovirus exposure and HLA in healthy donors. On the study more broadly: Among the roughly 400 genotyped donors, 65% to 90% were placed in the Caucasian-associated ancestry cluster.

Primers for the PCR totalled 60 Vbeta and 13 Jbeta. Sequencing was performed with immunoSEQ multiplex PCR; in TCRdb, only in-frame clones are kept and a portion is missing. In the table there are over 130,000 clones, around 66% of which are singletons. Worth noting for this clone: Its antigen is still unknown.

Study-level points and caveats: Most TCR sequences were uncommon, yet certain public TCRs appeared in many donors.

The sample comprised PBMCs. The receptor was isolated from a woman aged 55-69 years in good health and CMV-seronegative.

The CDR3, as DNA: TGTGCCAGCAGCTTCTTAGCGGGAGTATACAATGAGCAGTTCTTC. This codes for CASSFLAGVYNEQFF. The chain carries TRBV7-9 and TRBJ2-1; 9 nucleotides line up with TRBD2. Germline lookup yields CDR1 SEHNR and CDR2 FQNEAQ (reference sequence). V gave up 3 bases and J gave up 4 bases; unmatched junction bases: 4. The CDR3 is 15 residues long.